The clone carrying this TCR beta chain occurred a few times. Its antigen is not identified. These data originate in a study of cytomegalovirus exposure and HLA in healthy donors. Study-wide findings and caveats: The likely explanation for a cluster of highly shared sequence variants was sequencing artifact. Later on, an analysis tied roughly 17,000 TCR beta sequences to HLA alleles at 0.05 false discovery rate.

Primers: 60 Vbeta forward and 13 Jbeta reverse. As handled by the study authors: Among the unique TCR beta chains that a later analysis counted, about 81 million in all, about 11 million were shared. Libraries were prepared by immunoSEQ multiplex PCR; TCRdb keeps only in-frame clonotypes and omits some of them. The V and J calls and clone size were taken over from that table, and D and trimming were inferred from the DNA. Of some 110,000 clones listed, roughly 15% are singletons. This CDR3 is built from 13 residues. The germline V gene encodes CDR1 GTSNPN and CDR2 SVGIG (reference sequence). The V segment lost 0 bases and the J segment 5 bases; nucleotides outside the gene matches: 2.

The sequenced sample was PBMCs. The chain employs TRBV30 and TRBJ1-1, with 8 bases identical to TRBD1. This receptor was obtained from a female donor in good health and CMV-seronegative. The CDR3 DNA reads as TGTGCCTGGAGTGTGGGACAGGTTACTGAAGCTTTCTTT. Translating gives CAWSVGQVTEAFF.